Listed here are 9 T cell receptor beta chains from one sample, sequenced in a study of Ad26.COV2.S vaccination and SARS-CoV-2 variants. Assay: immunoSEQ multiplex PCR; the TCRdb copy retains only in-frame clones and omits some. The sample carries about 400,000 clones, 89% recorded once. The treatment: 15 to 20 received Ad26.COV2.S at low or high dose, single or two shots; a few received placebo; per-sample allocation not given. The investigators took samples on day 63 after the first vaccine or placebo injection. The sample in question was peripheral blood, obtained in a trial of Ad26.COV2.S vaccine versus placebo. These receptors were collected from a person between 18 and 60 years old who received the Ad26.COV2.S COVID-19 vaccine or a placebo.

This clone was seen once. This rearrangement joins TRBV28 to TRBJ2-2; TRBD2 matches at 11 bases. This CDR3 is built from 16 residues. V was pared by 6 bases and J by 4 bases, with 7 bases of the junction left unmatched. CDR1 is MDHEN and CDR2 is SYDVKM in the germline V gene. CDR3 sequence: CASSSTSGRTTGELFF. The CDR3 coding sequence is TGTGCCAGCAGCAGTACTAGCGGGAGAACCACCGGGGAGCTGTTTTTT.

V and J are TRBV19 and TRBJ1-2; D ambiguous. V lost 0 bases and J 3 bases, leaving 8 bases between the germline ends. Germline V gene lookup returns CDR1 LNHDA and CDR2 SQIVND (reference sequence). This CDR3 region has 14 residues. The CDR3, as DNA: TGTGCCAGTAGTATAGATAGAGGGTACTATGGCTACACCTTC. Translation gives CASSIDRGYYGYTF.

In DNA form, the CDR3 reads TGTGCCAGCAGGGGAGGGAGGGGCACTGAAGCTTTCTTT. As protein: CASRGGRGTEAFF. The rearrangement joins TRBV28 to TRBJ1-1, with D possibly matching TRBD1 (5 bases). The ends were cut back, 6 bases at V and 4 bases at J, with 12 bases in the middle. Per the germline V gene, CDR1 is MDHEN and CDR2 is SYDVKM. This CDR3 spans 13 amino acids.

This clone was detected only once. The chain is built from TRBV12-1 and TRBJ2-7; the table's D call of TRBD1 was not tested on the DNA. TRBV12-1 is classified as a pseudogene. The CDR3 is 13 amino acids. For the CDR3, the DNA is TGTGCCACCTACTTGACAGGCTCCTACGAGCAGTACTTC. It yields the protein CATYLTGSYEQYF.

Comments on this clone: The same CDR3 is also encoded by other DNA sequences in this sample. J is TRBJ2-7 and V is TRBV5-1; possible D gene TRBD1, 5 bases. Germline-derived CDR1 and CDR2 are SGHRS and YFSETQ. The V and J ends lost 5 bases and 3 bases respectively, with 9 bases between them. The CDR3 extends over 12 amino acids. The CDR3 nucleotides read TGCGCCAGCAGTCCCGACAGCTACGAGCAGTACTTC. This codes for CASSPDSYEQYF.

The chain uses TRBV11-3 and TRBJ1-1; 9 bases are shared with TRBD1. V lost 5 bases to trimming and J lost 4 bases; unmatched junction nucleotides: 11. The CDR3 is 16 residues long. The germline V gene encodes CDR1 SGHNT and CDR2 YENEEA. The CDR3 sequence is CASSPWDRVGGTEAFF. CDR3 DNA: TGTGCCAGCAGCCCCTGGGACAGGGTGGGGGGCACTGAAGCTTTCTTT.

The CDR3 sequence is CASSPLGLAGVGGTDTQYF. CDR3 nucleotides: TGTGCCAGCAGCCCACTGGGACTAGCGGGAGTGGGGGGCACAGATACGCAGTATTTT. This sequence joins TRBV7-9 and TRBJ2-3; TRBD2 aligns across 14 bases. CDR1 is SEHNR and CDR2 is FQNEAQ in the germline V gene (reference sequence). The junction had 11 bases not matched to a gene; V was cut back by 5 bases and J by 1 base. The CDR3 consists of 19 residues.

This sequence joins TRBV6-2 or TRBV6-3 and TRBJ1-2; D not resolved. V was shortened by 3 bases and J by 4 bases, with 9 bases between the two germline ends. The germline gives CDR1 MNHEY, CDR2 SVGEGT. The CDR3 consists of 13 residues. CDR3 coding DNA: TGTGCCAGCAGTTATGCGGCCGCCTATGGCTACACCTTC. Residues: CASSYAAAYGYTF.

This chain joins TRBV10-3 and TRBJ2-1, with D tentatively TRBD1 (7 bases). The CDR3 runs 13 residues. V was shortened by 11 bases and J by 0 bases, with 11 bases between the two germline ends. From germline, CDR1 is ENHRY and CDR2 SYGVKD. CDR3 protein: CAARGDSYNEQFF. CDR3 in DNA: TGTGCCGCCAGGGGGGACTCCTACAATGAGCAGTTCTTC.